One sample yielded the 29 T cell receptor beta chains listed below, sequenced in a study of T cell clonality in common variable immunodeficiency. Generated by immunoSEQ multiplex PCR, the TCRdb table keeps only in-frame clones and is missing some. Recorded here are around 34,000 clones, with no singletons, and the ten leading clones hold approximately 1%. Sequencing was performed on peripheral blood mononuclear cells. These TCRs come from a person aged 18 to 69 in good health.

This clone has a handful of counts. The missing CDR3 end, 3 residues past where the read stops, is filled in from the germline J gene. The chain employs TRBV6-4 and TRBJ2-2; D unclear. V lost 0 bases, J lost 6 bases, and 5 bases lay in between. The CDR3 is 13 amino acids. Germline CDR1 reads MRHNA; CDR2 reads SNTAGT. The chain's CDR3 is CASSDSEAGELFF. CDR3 DNA (partial): TGTGCCAGCAGTGACTCAGAGGCCGGGGAG.

This clone was picked up many times. The DNA read from the CDR3 is TGTGCCAGCAGCTTAGAGGGCAGGATCTACGAG. As protein: CASSLEGRIYE. Given in full, the CDR3 is CASSLEGRIYEQYF. V usage is TRBV7-8 and J usage is TRBJ2-7, with D uncertain. The CDR3 is cut off 3 residues early in the read; its end comes from the germline J gene. V lost 1 base and J 3 bases, leaving 10 bases between the germline ends. CDR3 length: 14 residues. From germline, CDR1 is SGHVS and CDR2 FQNEAQ.

This clone was observed many times. CDR3 loop: CATSVVHRLGTYEQYF. The CDR3 DNA, read in part, is TGTGCCACCAGTGTAGTACACAGACTAGGGACCTACGAG. V is TRBV24-1 and J is TRBJ2-7, with TRBD2 as a possible D gene (6 bases). The CDR3 end is not reached by the read, which stops 3 residues before it; the germline J gene fills it in. Trimming removed 5 bases from V and 2 bases from J, with 18 bases in between. CDR1 and CDR2 (germline): KGHDR, SFDVKD. The CDR3 has 16 amino acids.

Ten or more counts support this clone. The CDR3 region is CASRSAGGRENTIYF. CDR3 DNA (partial): TGTGCCAGCAGATCAGCAGGGGGCCGAGAAAACACC. The chain recombines TRBV7-9 with TRBJ1-3; 8 bases agree with TRBD1. The read comes to an end 3 residues before the CDR3 does, leaving the germline J gene to fill in the end. V dropped 6 bases and J dropped 6; count of bases not matched to a gene: 10. The CDR3 has 15 amino acids. Germline assignment: CDR1 SEHNR and CDR2 FQNEAQ (reference sequence). Using reference TRBV7-9 and TRBJ1-3 for the parts outside the CDR3, the full variable domain is DTGVSQNPRHKITKRGQNVTFRCDPISEHNRLYWYRQTLGQGPEFLTYFQNEAQLEKSRLLSDRFSAERPKGSFSTLEIQRTEQGDSAMYLCASRSAGGRENTIYFGEGSWLTVV.

This clone came up many times. With the read ending 3 residues before the CDR3 end, the germline J gene is used to fill in that end. The chain uses TRBV6-2 or TRBV6-3 and TRBJ2-7; 7 bases are a match to TRBD2. The length of the CDR3 is 17 residues. The junction had 14 bases not matched to a gene; V was cut back by 6 bases and J by 0 bases. Germline V lookup: CDR1 MNHEY, CDR2 SVGEGT. Incomplete CDR3 DNA: TGTGCCAGCAGCAACCCCAACAACCGGGACTACTCCTACGAG. Translation: CASSNPNNRDYSYE. The CDR3 as a whole reads CASSNPNNRDYSYEQYF.

This clone occurred many times. The CDR3 spells CASSSNTRARSTDTQYF. The sequenced CDR3 bases are TGCGCCAGCAGCTCCAATACGCGGGCCAGGAGCACAGATACG. The rearrangement uses TRBV5-1 and TRBJ2-3; tentative D call: TRBD2 (5 bases). The read halts 3 residues ahead of the CDR3 end, with the missing end drawn from the germline J gene. Germline CDR1 reads SGHRS; CDR2 reads YFSETQ. The CDR3 runs to 17 residues. V was shortened by 3 bases and J by 0 bases, with 17 bases between the two germline ends.

This clone was counted ten times or more. The CDR3 end falls 3 residues outside the read, so it is completed with the germline J gene. The rearrangement joins TRBV5-1 to TRBJ2-3; the match to TRBD2 covers 9 bases. This CDR3 region has 15 residues. Trimming cost V 3 bases and J 2 bases; bases outside gene matches: 4. Germline values: CDR1 SGHRS, CDR2 YFSETQ. The CDR3 loop is CASSSSGADTDTQYF. The sequenced part of the CDR3 DNA is TGCGCCAGCAGCTCTAGCGGGGCCGACACAGATACG.

Ten or more counts support this clone. The sequenced fragment ends 3 residues before the CDR3 boundary, so the rest is inferred from the germline J gene. V usage is TRBV7-3 and J usage is TRBJ2-1; the D gene is possibly TRBD1 (6 bases). V lost 4 bases and J lost 5, with 18 bases in between. The V gene's germline CDR1 is SGHTA and CDR2 FQGTGA. The CDR3 spans 16 residues. Incomplete CDR3 DNA: TGTGCCAGCAGCTCAGTCCCCAGGGGTATACACAATGAG. It yields the protein CASSSVPRGIHNE. The whole CDR3 is CASSSVPRGIHNEQFF.

This clone was seen repeatedly, ten times or more. The observed sequence ends 3 residues before the CDR3 terminus, with the missing tail filled in from the germline J gene. The chain employs TRBV7-8 and TRBJ1-6, with 8 positions matching TRBD1. The germline V gene has CDR1 SGHVS and CDR2 FQNEAQ. The trim removed 3 bases at V and 7 bases at J, leaving 2 bases unmatched. The CDR3 extends over 14 amino acids. Here the CDR3 reads CASSLGTGNSPLHF. The sequenced part of the CDR3 DNA is TGTGCCAGCAGCTTGGGGACAGGCAATTCACCC.

This clone was seen many times. The read terminates 3 residues ahead of where the CDR3 ends, so the germline J gene completes it. The chain combines TRBV12-3 or TRBV12-4 with TRBJ2-1; D is unclear. V gave up 6 bases and J gave up 7 bases, with 10 bases separating them. The CDR3 sequence is 12 residues long. CDR3 protein: CASSATVNEQFF. CDR3 bases read: TGTGCCAGCAGCGCCACAGTTAATGAG.

This clone was seen ten or more times. The CDR3 end is not reached by the read, which stops 3 residues before it; the germline J gene fills it in. The chain has TRBV20-1 and TRBJ2-7; no clear D gene. In germline, CDR1 is DFQATT, CDR2 SNEGSKA (reference sequence). Trimming pared 4 bases from V and 1 base from J, leaving 14 bases between. The CDR3 runs 14 residues. CDR3 protein: CSAKRVKSSYEQYF. CDR3 DNA (partial): TGCAGTGCTAAAAGGGTAAAAAGTTCCTACGAG.

Ten or more counts support this clone. Read coverage stops 3 residues before the CDR3 terminus; the germline J gene supplies the remainder. The chain carries TRBV7-9 and TRBJ1-1; a weak D match, TRBD1 (6 bases). CDR3 length: 11 amino acids. The germline gives CDR1 SEHNR, CDR2 FQNEAQ (reference sequence). The V end was cut by 8 bases, the J end by 7 bases, with 11 bases between. The chain's CDR3 is CASRGGIEAFF. CDR3 bases read: TGTGCCAGCCGTGGGGGCATTGAA.

This clone was counted at least ten times. The observed sequence ends 3 residues before the CDR3 terminus, with the missing tail filled in from the germline J gene. This chain connects TRBV30 to TRBJ1-6; D is perhaps TRBD1 (5 bases). The CDR3 totals 13 residues. Germline loops: CDR1 GTSNPN, CDR2 SVGIG (reference sequence). Trimming shortened V by 0 bases and J by 8 bases, and 8 bases separated the two germline ends. The CDR3 sequence is CAWSVDSYSPLHF. The part of the CDR3 DNA that was read is TGTGCCTGGAGTGTCGACAGCTATTCACCC.

This clone was seen many times. The read finishes 3 residues shy of the CDR3 end, and the germline J gene is used to complete it. The chain employs TRBV29-1 and TRBJ2-2, with D perhaps matching TRBD1 (6 bases). The CDR3 covers 15 residues. Trimming cost V 6 bases and J 3 bases, with 17 bases left between them. CDR1 and CDR2 from the germline V gene are SQVTM and ANQGSEA. The sequenced part of the CDR3 DNA is TGCAGCGTCTCAAGGGCACAGGGCGACACCGGGGAG. Translated: CSVSRAQGDTGE. The whole CDR3 reads CSVSRAQGDTGELFF.

This clone was found many times. The read terminates 3 residues before the CDR3 end, so the remaining end is supplied by the germline J gene. The chain has TRBV29-1 and TRBJ2-1; 8 positions agree with TRBD2. Trimming removed 6 bases from V and 0 bases from J; junction bases left unmatched: 13. This CDR3 has 17 residues. Germline V gives CDR1 SQVTM, CDR2 ANQGSEA. CDR3 amino acids: CSVRNTWTSSSYNEQFF. The covered CDR3 bases are TGCAGCGTCAGGAACACTTGGACTAGCAGCTCCTACAATGAG.

This clone was seen many times. The read ends 3 residues early relative to the CDR3; the germline J gene fills the gap. V gene TRBV6-2 or TRBV6-3 combines with J gene TRBJ2-5, with D perhaps given as TRBD1 or TRBD2 (5 bases each). In germline, CDR1 is MNHEY, CDR2 SVGEGT. The CDR3 contains 15 residues. The V end was cut by 1 base, the J end by 5 bases, with 14 bases between. The CDR3 bases that were read are TGTGCCAGCAGTTACTTCCGAGGGGATGGCGAGACC. Its protein is CASSYFRGDGET. The entire CDR3 protein reads CASSYFRGDGETQYF.

This clone appeared many times. The CDR3 extends 3 residues past the end of the read, so its final part is completed from the germline J gene. The chain uses TRBV30 and TRBJ1-2, with D uncertain. The germline V and J ends were trimmed by 3 bases and 4 bases, with 9 bases remaining between them. The CDR3 contains 12 residues. From germline, CDR1 is GTSNPN and CDR2 SVGIG (reference sequence). The part of the CDR3 DNA that was read is TGTGCCTGGAGCCCCAGGAGCTATGGC. This encodes CAWSPRSYG. The whole CDR3 region reads CAWSPRSYGYTF.

In its sample, this clone was seen many times. Coverage ceases 3 residues before the CDR3 finishes, and the germline J gene fills in the end. This rearrangement joins TRBV20-1 to TRBJ2-1; D is uncertain. Trimming removed 3 bases from V and 9 bases from J, with 15 bases in between. Germline V gene data show CDR1 as DFQATT and CDR2 as SNEGSKA (reference sequence). The CDR3 loop spans 13 amino acids. CDR3 DNA (partial): TGCAGTGCTAGTAGCTCGCCCGGCGGTGAG. Its protein product is CSASSSPGGE. The full CDR3 reads CSASSSPGGEQFF.

This clone has at least ten counts. The read falls 3 residues short of the CDR3 end, and the missing part is taken from the germline J gene. The gene calls are TRBV10-1 and TRBJ2-6; D gene unclear. CDR3 length equals 18 residues. The V gene lost 7 bases and the J gene lost 0 bases, with 19 bases spanning the gap. Germline loops: CDR1 WNHNN, CDR2 SYGVQD (reference sequence). The CDR3 bases that were read are TGCGCCAGCAATACACCGGGTCCTAAGGTCTCTGGGGCCAACGTC. Residues: CASNTPGPKVSGANV. The CDR3 reads in full as CASNTPGPKVSGANVLTF.

This clone was seen repeatedly, ten times or more. The CDR3 end falls 3 residues outside the read, so it is completed with the germline J gene. This chain uses TRBV19 with TRBJ2-1; unclear D gene. V was clipped by 8 bases and J by 4 bases, with 12 bases between them. Germline V gene sequence: CDR1 LNHDA, CDR2 SQIVND (reference sequence). The length of the CDR3 is 13 residues. The CDR3 is CASGAILYNEQFF. CDR3 DNA (partial): TGTGCCAGTGGAGCGATACTATACAATGAG.

In its sample, this clone was seen many times. The observed sequence ends 3 residues before the CDR3 terminus, with the missing tail filled in from the germline J gene. The chain has TRBV4-1 and TRBJ1-5; perhaps TRBD1 as D (5 bases). Looked up from germline, CDR1 is MGHRA and CDR2 is YSYEKL. The CDR3 length is 15 residues. The ends were cut back, 2 bases at V and 5 bases at J, with 13 bases in the middle. CDR3 loop: CASSQLGGTDQPQHF. The CDR3 DNA, read in part, is TGCGCCAGCAGCCAATTGGGGGGGACCGATCAGCCC.

The table lists this clone with many counts. The observed sequence ends 3 residues before the CDR3 terminus, with the missing tail filled in from the germline J gene. This sequence joins TRBV18 and TRBJ2-2, with D possibly matching TRBD1 (6 bases). CDR1 is KGHSH, CDR2 LQKENI, per germline. This CDR3 is 15 amino acids long. The ends were cut back, 2 bases at V and 1 base at J, with 8 bases in the middle. Partial CDR3 DNA: TGTGCCAGCTCACCAACCAGGGGGAACACCGGGGAG. Residues: CASSPTRGNTGE. Given in full, the CDR3 is CASSPTRGNTGELFF.

The table lists this clone with many counts. Read data end 3 residues before the CDR3 end; the end is taken from the germline J gene. The gene calls are TRBV2 and TRBJ2-7; 7 bases map to TRBD2. The CDR3 is made up of 14 amino acids. In germline, CDR1 is SNHLY, CDR2 FYNNEI. J gave up 6 bases and V 0 bases, and 5 bases lay outside the gene matches. The sequenced CDR3 bases are TGTGCCAGCAGTGAAGCGCTTGGGGGGGGCGAG. Translating gives CASSEALGGGE. The complete CDR3 reads CASSEALGGGEQYF.

This clone was seen many times. Germline and junction disagree at one end, which may indicate a read error. The read terminates 3 residues ahead of where the CDR3 ends, so the germline J gene completes it. The chain has TRBV4-2 and TRBJ2-1; D is unclear. The CDR3 covers 13 residues. Germline CDR1 is LGHNA and CDR2 is YNFKEQ. The CDR3: CASSHTSDSEQFF. The sequenced CDR3 bases are TGCGCCAGCAGCCACACCTCCGACTCTGAG.

This clone is deemed medium-sized (0.01 to 0.1%). The read ends 3 residues shy of where the CDR3 ends; the end is completed using the germline J gene. The J gene is TRBJ2-5, the V gene TRBV19; 9 bases line up with TRBD2. The germline CDR1 and CDR2 sequences are LNHDA and SQIVND (reference sequence). J gave up 2 bases and V 7 bases, and 11 bases lay outside the gene matches. The CDR3 has 16 amino acids. CDR3 amino acids: CASTPAGGRFQETQYF. The sequenced CDR3 bases are TGTGCCAGTACCCCTGCGGGAGGGCGGTTTCAAGAGACC. The variable domain in full, with the rest retrieved from reference TRBV19 and TRBJ2-5, is DGGITQSPKYLFRKEGQNVTLSCEQNLNHDAMYWYRQDPGQGLRLIYYSQIVNDFQKGDIAEGYSVSREKKESFPLTVTSAQKNPTAFYLCASTPAGGRFQETQYFGPGTRLLVL.

There are a few counts of this clone. The junction shows a germline mismatch at one end, possibly a read error. The read halts 3 residues ahead of the CDR3 end, with the missing end drawn from the germline J gene. The V gene is TRBV7-9, the J gene TRBJ1-6, with D possibly TRBD1 on 5 matching bases. Germline CDR1 reads SEHNR; CDR2 reads FQNEAQ (reference sequence). This CDR3 has 12 amino acids. CDR3 sequence reads: CSSSLERQPLHF. CDR3 bases read: TGTTCCAGCAGCTTAGAGCGACAGCCC. Variable domain in full (rest from reference TRBV7-9 and TRBJ1-6): DTGVSQNPRHKITKRGQNVTFRCDPISEHNRLYWYRQTLGQGPEFLTYFQNEAQLEKSRLLSDRFSAERPKGSFSTLEIQRTEQGDSAMYLCSSSLERQPLHFGNGTRLTVT.

There are many counts of this clone. The read falls 3 residues short of the CDR3 end, and the missing part is taken from the germline J gene. J is TRBJ1-1 and V is TRBV20-1; 7 bases align to TRBD1. This CDR3 comprises 12 residues. V lost 6 bases and J lost 6; bases outside the gene matches: 7. Per germline, CDR1 DFQATT and CDR2 SNEGSKA (reference sequence). Incomplete CDR3 DNA: TGCAGTGCCCTTGACAGGGCGGCTGAA. Protein sequence: CSALDRAAE. The whole CDR3 sequence reads CSALDRAAEAFF.

This clone was recorded many times. The observed sequence ends 3 residues before the CDR3 terminus, with the missing tail filled in from the germline J gene. The V call is TRBV14, the J call TRBJ1-6; D uncertain. Trimming left V 5 bases short and J 7 bases short, with 6 bases between. Looked up from germline, CDR1 is SGHDN and CDR2 is FVKESK. The CDR3 has 12 residues. Partial CDR3 DNA: TGTGCCAGCAGCGTAACAAATTCACCC. Protein product: CASSVTNSP. The full CDR3 protein is CASSVTNSPLHF.

In its sample, this clone was seen many times. The read stops 3 residues short of the end of the CDR3; the missing end is completed from the germline J gene. The chain links TRBV5-4 to TRBJ1-1; D call uncertain. Deletions cut 0 bases from V and 5 bases from J, with 11 bases between. There are 14 residues in the CDR3. Germline CDR1 SGHNT, CDR2 YYREEE (reference sequence). The sequenced part of the CDR3 DNA is TGTGCCAGCAGCTTGGTTCCCCTCGGGACTGAA. Protein: CASSLVPLGTE. The whole CDR3 reads CASSLVPLGTEAFF.